The sequence of this T cell receptor beta chain was determined in a study of blood T cells in healthy people across ages. With a J-beta primer mix and a sample-barcoded 5' primer, a second PCR ran roughly 7 to 11 cycles. TCRdb itself ran the 5' RACE reads through MiXCR, one entry per CDR3 protein. The sample consists of some 880,000 distinct CDR3 sequences, under 40% of them appearing once. Per the germline V gene, CDR1 is SNHLY and CDR2 is FYNNEI. Trimming pared 4 bases from V and 4 bases from J, leaving 13 bases between. There are 15 residues in the CDR3. This clonotype was seen only a few times. The donors, healthy Caucasians from Russia, were aged 6 to 90.

The clonotype was recovered from a young man in good health. The chain combines TRBV2 with TRBJ2-2; D gene ambiguous. Sequenced: blood. CDR3 residues: CASSGPGGATGELFF. CDR3 bases: TGTGCCAGCAGTGGCCCGGGTGGAGCCACCGGGGAGCTGTTTTTT.